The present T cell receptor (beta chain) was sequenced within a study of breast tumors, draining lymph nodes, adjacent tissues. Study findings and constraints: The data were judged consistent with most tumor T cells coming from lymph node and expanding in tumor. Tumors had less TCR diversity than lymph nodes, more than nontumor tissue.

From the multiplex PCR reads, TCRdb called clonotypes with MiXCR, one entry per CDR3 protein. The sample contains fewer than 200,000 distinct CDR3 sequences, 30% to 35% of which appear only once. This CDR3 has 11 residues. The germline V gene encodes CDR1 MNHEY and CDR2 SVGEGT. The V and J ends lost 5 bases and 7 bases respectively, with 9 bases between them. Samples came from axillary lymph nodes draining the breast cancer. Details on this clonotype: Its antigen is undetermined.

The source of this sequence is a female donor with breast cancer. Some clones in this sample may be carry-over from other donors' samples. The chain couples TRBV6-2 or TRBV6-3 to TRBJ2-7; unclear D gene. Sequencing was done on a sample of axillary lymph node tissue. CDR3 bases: TGTGCCAGCAGTGCCTCTCGGGAGCAGTACTTC. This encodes CASSASREQYF.